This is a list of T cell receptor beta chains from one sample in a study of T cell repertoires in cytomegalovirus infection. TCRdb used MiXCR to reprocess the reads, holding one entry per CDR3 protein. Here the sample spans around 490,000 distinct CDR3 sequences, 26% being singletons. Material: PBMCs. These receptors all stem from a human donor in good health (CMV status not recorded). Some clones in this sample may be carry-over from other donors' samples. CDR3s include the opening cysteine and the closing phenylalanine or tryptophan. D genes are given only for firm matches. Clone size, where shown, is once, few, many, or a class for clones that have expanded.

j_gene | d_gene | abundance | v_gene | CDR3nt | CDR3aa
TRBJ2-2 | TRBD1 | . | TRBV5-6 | TGTGCCAGCAGCTTGATGACGAGGGGGCCCACCGGGGAGCTGTTTTTT | CASSLMTRGPTGELFF
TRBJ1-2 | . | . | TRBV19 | TGTGCCAGTAGGGGTGTAACGTCCCGACGGGGCTACACCTTC | CASRGVTSRRGYTF
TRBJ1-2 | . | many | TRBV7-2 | TGTGCCAGCAGACCAGGAGTATCTAACTATGGCTACACCTTC | CASRPGVSNYGYTF
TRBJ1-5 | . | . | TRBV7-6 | TGTGCCAGCAGCTTAGATCCAGTCAATCAGCCCCAGCATTTT | CASSLDPVNQPQHF
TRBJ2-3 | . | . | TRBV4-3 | TGCGCCAGCAGCCAAGTCAATGCGGACACAGATACGCAGTATTTT | CASSQVNADTDTQYF
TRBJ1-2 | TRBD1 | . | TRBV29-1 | TGCAGCGTTGGATCCGGACAGGGGGCGCGCTATGGCTACACCTTC | CSVGSGQGARYGYTF
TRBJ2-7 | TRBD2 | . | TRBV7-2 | TGTGCCAGCAGCCCATCTAGCGGGAGCGTACCCGAGCAGTACTTC | CASSPSSGSVPEQYF
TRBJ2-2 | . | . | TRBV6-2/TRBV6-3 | TGTGCCAGCAGTTACTCACGCGGAGGCGGCACCGGGGAGCTGTTTTTT | CASSYSRGGGTGELFF
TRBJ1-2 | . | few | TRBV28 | TGTGCCAGCAGTTCGCCTTCAGGCTACACCTTC | CASSSPSGYTF
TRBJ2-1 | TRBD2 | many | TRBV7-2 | TGTGCCAGCAGCCTTAGGTGGCGGGAGGCCCACAATGAGCAGTTCTTC | CASSLRWREAHNEQFF
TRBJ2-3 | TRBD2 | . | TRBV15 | TGTGCCACCAGCAGAGGAGGAACTAGCGGGAGAATAGATACGCAGTATTTT | CATSRGGTSGRIDTQYF
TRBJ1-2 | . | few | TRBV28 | TGTGCCAGCAGTTCCAGGACCTATGGCTACACCTTC | CASSSRTYGYTF
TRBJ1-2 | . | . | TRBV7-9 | TGTGCCAGCAGCAAGACCGGCGATGGCTACACCTTC | CASSKTGDGYTF
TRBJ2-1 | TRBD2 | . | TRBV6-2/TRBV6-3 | TGTGCCAGCAGCCGGCGACTAGCGGGTAACAGATACAATGAGCAGTTCTTC | CASSRRLAGNRYNEQFF
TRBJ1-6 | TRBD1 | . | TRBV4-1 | TGCGCCAGCAGCTACGGACAGGAGCTTTCTAATTCACCCCTCCACTTT | CASSYGQELSNSPLHF